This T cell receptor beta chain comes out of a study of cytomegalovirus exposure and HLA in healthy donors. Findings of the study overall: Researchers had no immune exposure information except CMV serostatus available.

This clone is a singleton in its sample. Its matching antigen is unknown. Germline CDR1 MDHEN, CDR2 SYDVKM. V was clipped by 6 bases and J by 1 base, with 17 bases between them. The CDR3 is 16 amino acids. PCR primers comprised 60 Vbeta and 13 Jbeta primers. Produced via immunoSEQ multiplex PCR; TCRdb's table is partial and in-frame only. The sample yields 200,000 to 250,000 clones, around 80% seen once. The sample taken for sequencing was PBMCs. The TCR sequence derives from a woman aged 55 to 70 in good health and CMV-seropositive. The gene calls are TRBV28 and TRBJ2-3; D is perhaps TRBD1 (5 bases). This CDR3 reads CASSTRWGRGTDTQYF. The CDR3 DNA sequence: TGTGCCAGCAGCACACGTTGGGGCAGGGGCACAGATACGCAGTATTTT.